The present TCR beta chain was sequenced within a study of human T cells and chemical hapten exposure. This clonotype was picked up many times. Its antigen is not known. Indicated time point: pre-sensitization, week 0. Noted treatment: therapeutic diphenylcyclopropenone sensitization with weekly scalp DPC. This CDR3 is 12 amino acids long. Germline CDR1 MNHNY, CDR2 SVGAGI (reference sequence). The V end lost 2 bases, the J end lost 5 bases, and 7 bases lay between the germline ends. From the RACE reads, TCRdb called clonotypes with MiXCR, one entry per CDR3 protein. The table records roughly 380,000 distinct CDR3 sequences, approximately 5.1% of them present only once. Study results and limitations: No change in TCRs above 1 in 1000 frequency was produced by DPC sensitization. The immune response of these alopecia patients might not match healthy individuals'.

The clonotype originates from a woman in her 50s with alopecia areata. Some clones in this sample may be carry-over from other donors' samples. The source was whole blood, collected in connection with sensitization to the hapten diphenylcyclopropenone (DPC). The chain joins TRBV6-6 to TRBJ2-7; D might be TRBD2 (5 bases). In nucleotides, the CDR3 is TGTGCCAGCAGTTACGAGGGCCACGAGCAGTACTTC. Translation gives CASSYEGHEQYF.